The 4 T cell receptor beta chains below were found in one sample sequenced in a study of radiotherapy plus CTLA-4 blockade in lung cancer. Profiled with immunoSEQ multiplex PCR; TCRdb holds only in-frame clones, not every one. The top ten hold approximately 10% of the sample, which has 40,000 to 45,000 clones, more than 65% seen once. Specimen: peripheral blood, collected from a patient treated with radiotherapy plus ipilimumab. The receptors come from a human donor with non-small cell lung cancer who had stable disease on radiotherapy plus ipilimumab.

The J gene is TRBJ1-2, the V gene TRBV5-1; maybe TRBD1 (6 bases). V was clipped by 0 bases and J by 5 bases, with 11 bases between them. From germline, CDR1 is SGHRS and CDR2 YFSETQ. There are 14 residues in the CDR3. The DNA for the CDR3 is TGCGCCAGCAGCTTGGAAACAGGGCCATATGGCTACACCTTC. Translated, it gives CASSLETGPYGYTF.

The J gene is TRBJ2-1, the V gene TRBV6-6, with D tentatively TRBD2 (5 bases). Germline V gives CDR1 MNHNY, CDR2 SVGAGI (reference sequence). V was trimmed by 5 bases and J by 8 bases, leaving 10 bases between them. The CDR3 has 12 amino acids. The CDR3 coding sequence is TGTGCCAGCAGTCCTTTCGGGGATGAGCAGTTCTTC. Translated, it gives CASSPFGDEQFF.

CDR3 in amino acids: CSALTVGGYTF. As DNA, the CDR3 is TGCAGTGCCCTGACAGTCGGTGGCTACACCTTC. V is TRBV20-1 and J is TRBJ1-2, with TRBD1 as a possible D gene (5 bases). V dropped 6 bases and J dropped 7 bases, with 12 bases sitting between them. The CDR3 spans 11 residues. CDR1 DFQATT and CDR2 SNEGSKA come from the germline V gene (reference sequence).

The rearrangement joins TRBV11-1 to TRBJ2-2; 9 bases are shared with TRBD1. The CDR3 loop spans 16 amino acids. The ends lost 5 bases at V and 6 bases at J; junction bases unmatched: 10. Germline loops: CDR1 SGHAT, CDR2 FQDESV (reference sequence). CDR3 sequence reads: CASSPWGTGNSGELFF. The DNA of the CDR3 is TGTGCCAGCAGCCCTTGGGGGACAGGGAATTCCGGGGAGCTGTTTTTT.